These 25 T cell receptor beta chains share one sample of origin, sequenced in a study of T cells in localized non-small cell lung cancer. Here immunoSEQ multiplex PCR was the method, and the copy in TCRdb shows in-frame clones only, minus some. The profile shows more than 70,000 clones, just under 85% of them singletons. The sequences come from peripheral blood, collected before any cancer treatment. Source of these receptors: a man aged 40 to 69 with stage I lung adenocarcinoma.

This rearrangement joins TRBV30 to TRBJ1-1, with 7 bases that match TRBD1. The CDR3 totals 12 residues. Looked up from germline, CDR1 is GTSNPN and CDR2 is SVGIG (reference sequence). The ends lost 4 bases at V and 8 bases at J; junction bases unmatched: 7. CDR3: CAWTRGQPEAFF. CDR3 DNA: TGTGCCTGGACTAGGGGGCAACCAGAAGCTTTCTTT. The full variable domain, completed using reference TRBV30 and TRBJ1-1, is SQTIHQWPATLVQPVGSPLSLECTVEGTSNPNLYWYRQAAGRGLQLLFYSVGIGQISSEVPQNLSASRPQDRQFILSSKKLLLSDSGFYLCAWTRGQPEAFFGQGTRLTVV.

V usage is TRBV7-2 and J usage is TRBJ1-5; D is unresolved. The V end lost 3 bases, the J end lost 0 bases, and 6 bases lay between the germline ends. Germline V gene sequence: CDR1 SGHTA, CDR2 FQGNSA. The CDR3 is made up of 14 amino acids. As DNA, the CDR3 is TGTGCCAGCAGCTTTGGGGATAGCAATCAGCCCCAGCATTTT. It translates to CASSFGDSNQPQHF.

This clone was counted a few times. The gene calls are TRBV6-6 and TRBJ1-1; D possibly corresponds to TRBD1 (5 bases). The germline V gene encodes CDR1 MNHNY and CDR2 SVGAGI (reference sequence). The CDR3 loop spans 13 amino acids. V was cut by 6 bases and J by 1 base, with 9 bases left in between. The CDR3 loop reads CASRGPKNTEAFF. The CDR3 DNA reads as TGTGCCAGCAGGGGACCGAAGAACACTGAAGCTTTCTTT.

The chain employs TRBV10-1 and TRBJ2-1; TRBD2 matches 12 bases. This CDR3 is built from 18 residues. The germline V gene has CDR1 WNHNN and CDR2 SYGVQD (reference sequence). With 3 bases clipped from V and 7 bases from J, the junction kept 13 bases outside the gene matches. CDR3 sequence (DNA): TGCGCCAGCAGTGAAAGGCTAGCGGGAGGGCCGTCGGGAAATGAGCAGTTCTTC. Amino acid sequence: CASSERLAGGPSGNEQFF.

The chain combines TRBV7-9 with TRBJ2-5; 7 bases fit TRBD1. Germline V lookup: CDR1 SEHNR, CDR2 FQNEAQ (reference sequence). The trim removed 2 bases at V and 5 bases at J, leaving 5 bases unmatched. The CDR3 is made up of 14 amino acids. Here the CDR3 DNA reads TGTGCCAGCAGCTTAAAGGGGGCTAGGGAGACCCAGTACTTC. Translated: CASSLKGARETQYF.

The chain links TRBV15 to TRBJ1-2, with TRBD1 matching over 9 bases. V shed 5 bases, J shed 4 bases, and the junction held 8 bases outside the gene matches. This CDR3 region has 15 residues. CDR1 is LNHNV, CDR2 YYDKDF, per germline (reference sequence). CDR3 protein: CATSFPRTGVYGYTF. CDR3 DNA sequence: TGTGCCACCAGCTTTCCTCGGACAGGGGTCTATGGCTACACCTTC.

This sequence joins TRBV5-1 and TRBJ1-1, with D possibly TRBD1 on 6 matching bases. V lost 4 bases to trimming and J lost 1 base, with 11 bases between them. From germline, CDR1 is SGHRS and CDR2 YFSETQ. The length of the CDR3 is 14 residues. The CDR3 region is CASSPGGANTEAFF. The DNA for the CDR3 is TGCGCCAGCAGCCCCGGGGGGGCGAACACTGAAGCTTTCTTT. The complete variable domain, with remaining parts taken from reference TRBV5-1 and TRBJ1-1, reads KAGVTQTPRYLIKTRGQQVTLSCSPISGHRSVSWYQQTPGQGLQFLFEYFSETQRNKGNFPGRFSGRQFSNSRSEMNVSTLELGDSALYLCASSPGGANTEAFFGQGTRLTVV.

This sequence joins TRBV14 and TRBJ1-1; D gene ambiguous. The CDR3 is made up of 14 amino acids. The germline V and J ends were trimmed by 4 bases and 1 base, with 10 bases remaining between them. Per germline, CDR1 SGHDN and CDR2 FVKESK. In nucleotides, the CDR3 is TGTGCCAGCAGCCCGACGAGGAAGAACACTGAAGCTTTCTTT. Translation gives CASSPTRKNTEAFF.

The chain combines TRBV5-1 with TRBJ2-1, with TRBD2 matching over 10 bases. V gave up 0 bases and J gave up 8 bases; unmatched junction bases: 5. The CDR3 is 15 amino acids. Germline V gene data show CDR1 as SGHRS and CDR2 as YFSETQ. As DNA, the CDR3 is TGCGCCAGCAGCTTGGAGCGGGAGGGTTTAGATGAGCAGTTCTTC. This encodes CASSLEREGLDEQFF.

The V gene is TRBV30, the J gene TRBJ1-5; the match to TRBD1 covers 9 bases. With 2 bases clipped from V and 6 bases from J, the junction kept 11 bases outside the gene matches. The CDR3 spans 16 residues. Germline V lookup: CDR1 GTSNPN, CDR2 SVGIG (reference sequence). CDR3 bases: TGTGCCTGGAGTAGAGGGGACAGGGATGAAGGTCAGCCCCAGCATTTT. It encodes CAWSRGDRDEGQPQHF.

The chain joins TRBV5-1 to TRBJ2-3, with 10 bases aligning to TRBD2. V lost 3 bases and J lost 4; bases outside the gene matches: 8. CDR1 is SGHRS and CDR2 is YFSETQ in the germline V gene. The CDR3 runs 16 residues. CDR3 sequence reads: CASSSLAGPAPDTQYF. CDR3 nucleotide sequence: TGCGCCAGCAGCTCACTAGCGGGACCCGCCCCAGATACGCAGTATTTT.

The J gene is TRBJ1-2, the V gene TRBV6-1; possible D gene TRBD1, 6 bases. The CDR3 covers 14 residues. Trimming left V 7 bases short and J 2 bases short, with 14 bases between. Looked up from germline, CDR1 is MNHNS and CDR2 is SASEGT. CDR3 in amino acids: CASNPGGLNYGYTF. CDR3 bases: TGTGCCAGCAATCCCGGGGGCCTGAACTATGGCTACACCTTC.

The V gene is TRBV5-1, the J gene TRBJ2-5; D is unresolved. In germline, CDR1 is SGHRS, CDR2 YFSETQ. The CDR3 has 12 amino acids. The V and J ends lost 0 bases and 5 bases respectively, with 5 bases between them. This CDR3 reads CASSLVEETQYF. As DNA, the CDR3 is TGCGCCAGCAGCTTGGTTGAGGAGACCCAGTACTTC.

The rearrangement joins TRBV7-9 to TRBJ2-1; D ambiguous. CDR3 length: 14 residues. Germline loops: CDR1 SEHNR, CDR2 FQNEAQ (reference sequence). Trimming cost V 5 bases and J 4 bases, with 12 bases left between them. The CDR3 here is CASSDAVGYNEQFF. In DNA, the CDR3 is TGTGCCAGCAGCGATGCTGTGGGATACAATGAGCAGTTCTTC.

This CDR3 is CASILGLGVGNEQFF. The CDR3 nucleotides read TGTGCCAGCATCCTCGGTCTGGGGGTGGGGAATGAGCAGTTCTTC. This chain joins TRBV7-2 and TRBJ2-1; D may match TRBD1 or TRBD2 (5 bases each). V shed 7 bases and J shed 7 bases, with 20 bases lying between them. CDR1 SGHTA and CDR2 FQGNSA come from the germline V gene. There are 15 residues in the CDR3.

The chain uses TRBV6-1 and TRBJ1-5, with D unresolved. The CDR3 covers 14 residues. The V end was cut by 8 bases, the J end by 0 bases, with 11 bases between. Per germline, CDR1 MNHNS and CDR2 SASEGT. The DNA for the CDR3 is TGTGCCAGCGTGCAGGCAAATAGCAATCAGCCCCAGCATTTT. Its translation: CASVQANSNQPQHF.

This chain links TRBV5-6 with TRBJ1-2, with D perhaps matching TRBD1 (5 bases). The CDR3 has 18 amino acids. The germline V gene has CDR1 SGHDT and CDR2 YYEEEE. V was shortened by 4 bases and J by 2 bases, with 24 bases between the two germline ends. The CDR3 sequence is CASSPIPGRRLPNYGYTF. The CDR3 DNA follows: TGTGCCAGCAGCCCGATCCCGGGACGTAGGCTTCCGAACTATGGCTACACCTTC.

The V and J genes are TRBV7-9 and TRBJ2-7; TRBD2 aligns across 14 bases. Germline V gene data show CDR1 as SEHNR and CDR2 as FQNEAQ (reference sequence). The ends lost 0 bases at V and 3 bases at J; junction bases unmatched: 4. The CDR3 sequence is 17 residues long. The DNA of the CDR3 is TGTGCCAGCAGCTTAGCGGGGGGGACTAGCGGGAGCTACGAGCAGTACTTC. Translated: CASSLAGGTSGSYEQYF.

This clone has only a few counts. The CDR3 region is CASSLTTGGLNQPQHF. DNA for the CDR3: TGTGCCAGCAGCCTGACGACGGGGGGCCTGAATCAGCCCCAGCATTTT. The chain joins TRBV7-2 to TRBJ1-5; perhaps TRBD1 as D (6 bases). V was trimmed by 5 bases and J by 4 bases, leaving 18 bases between them. The CDR3 consists of 16 residues. Looked up from germline, CDR1 is SGHTA and CDR2 is FQGNSA. The whole variable domain, remainder taken from reference TRBV7-2 and TRBJ1-5, is GAGVSQSPSNKVTEKGKDVELRCDPISGHTALYWYRQSLGQGLEFLIYFQGNSAPDKSGLPSDRFSAERTGGSVSTLTIQRTQQEDSAVYLCASSLTTGGLNQPQHFGDGTRLSIL.

The chain uses TRBV5-1 and TRBJ2-3; TRBD1 is a possible D gene (5 bases). CDR3 length: 13 amino acids. Germline values: CDR1 SGHRS, CDR2 YFSETQ. The V end lost 0 bases, the J end lost 3 bases, and 5 bases lay between the germline ends. The CDR3 coding sequence is TGCGCCAGCAGCTTGGAGGGGACAGATACGCAGTATTTT. It codes for CASSLEGTDTQYF.

This sequence joins TRBV9 and TRBJ2-7, with D possibly TRBD2 on 7 matching bases. Trimming cost V 4 bases and J 2 bases, with 16 bases left between them. Germline-derived CDR1 and CDR2 are SGDLS and YYNGEE. The CDR3 is 15 amino acids. This CDR3 is CASSKSEGGTYEQYF. DNA of the CDR3: TGTGCCAGCAGCAAAAGCGAGGGGGGGACCTACGAGCAGTACTTC.

The chain has TRBV15 and TRBJ2-1; D possibly matches TRBD1 or TRBD2 (5 bases each). The CDR3 extends over 15 amino acids. V was shortened by 0 bases and J by 6 bases, with 12 bases between the two germline ends. CDR1 LNHNV and CDR2 YYDKDF come from the germline V gene (reference sequence). CDR3 DNA: TGTGCCACCAGCAGAGAGGGGAGTAGGGGCAATGAGCAGTTCTTC. It codes for CATSREGSRGNEQFF.

This chain joins TRBV30 and TRBJ2-5; D perhaps matches TRBD2 (5 bases). Germline lookup yields CDR1 GTSNPN and CDR2 SVGIG (reference sequence). The CDR3 extends over 15 amino acids. The ends were cut back, 0 bases at V and 5 bases at J, with 16 bases in the middle. The CDR3: CAWSVRERSMETQYF. For the CDR3, the DNA is TGTGCCTGGAGTGTTAGGGAGAGATCGATGGAGACCCAGTACTTC.

This clone was counted only a few times. An end of the junction differs from the germline gene, which may be a read error. CDR3 coding DNA: TGTGCCAGCAGCTCAAACAAAGGAAGAGTCCTGTCGGGGATCTTT. This sequence encodes CASSSNKGRVLSGIF. The chain recombines TRBV11-2 with TRBJ1-1; D not resolved. The CDR3 has 15 amino acids. Germline V gene lookup returns CDR1 SGHAT and CDR2 FQNNGV.

The rearrangement links TRBV9 to TRBJ2-7; D could derive from TRBD1 or TRBD2 (5 bases each). The CDR3 is 14 amino acids. Germline V CDR1 and CDR2: SGDLS, YYNGEE. V was pared by 3 bases and J by 0 bases, with 10 bases between. The CDR3 sequence: CASSARDGSYEQYF. Here the CDR3 DNA reads TGTGCCAGCAGCGCGAGGGACGGCTCCTACGAGCAGTACTTC.